This T cell receptor (beta chain) was sequenced in a study of metastatic and nonmetastatic thyroid tumors. Whole-study context: Across peripheral blood and tumor or nodule tissue samples taken from malignant and benign thyroid patients, the repertoires were compared with one another. General study points: As reported, TCR beta diversity in blood and tumor was significantly higher in malignant thyroid tumors than in benign nodules.

Original analysis: Built for papillary thyroid cancer, a distant-metastasis classifier drew on CDR3 differences across clinicopathological groups. TCRdb re-called the PCR reads through MiXCR. Clone size and V and J calls follow TCRdb, not the original study. This sample has 89,000 or so clones, with approximately 9% found just once. The CDR3 totals 14 residues. The germline gives CDR1 MNHNS, CDR2 SASEGT. The trim removed 10 bases at V and 2 bases at J, leaving 10 bases unmatched. All patients reached thyroid surgery having received no treatment beforehand. The sample holds many counts of this clone. Its antigen is still unknown.

The genes are TRBV6-1 and TRBJ2-7; 8 bases match TRBD1. The sequenced material came from blood. The sequence was obtained from a female donor with papillary thyroid cancer or a benign thyroid nodule (not recorded which). Some clones in this sample may be carry-over from other donors' samples. CDR3 coding DNA: TGTGCCATCTCGAGGGAGGACAGGGCCTACGAGCAGTACTTC. It codes for CAISREDRAYEQYF.